These 24 T cell receptor beta chains were sequenced from one sample in a study of immune heterogeneity within non-small cell lung tumors. A first 10-cycle multiplex round used 32 V-gene and 13 J-gene primers on TCR beta CDR3. TCRdb reprocessed the multiplex PCR reads via MiXCR and lists one record per CDR3 protein. The table records approximately 11,000 distinct CDR3 sequences, around 30% of them present only once. Genomic DNA extracted from bulk tumor tissue served as template. A total of 600 ng was used per sample. Surgical sampling yielded several biopsies per primary tumor (spaced far apart). The patients were newly diagnosed with non-small cell lung cancer, had not been treated, and had curative surgery. Sequencing was carried out using lung tumor tissue. These TCRs come from a woman in her fifties or sixties with non-small cell lung cancer.

This clonotype was observed a handful of times. Here the CDR3 DNA reads TGTGCCAGCGTGGAGATCCCCAGCTCCTACAATGAGCAGTTCTTC. Translating it yields CASVEIPSSYNEQFF. This chain joins TRBV11-1 and TRBJ2-1; D remains ambiguous. Trimming removed 8 bases at V and 0 bases at J, with 14 bases between. This CDR3 region has 15 residues. Germline assignment: CDR1 SGHAT and CDR2 FQDESV (reference sequence).

The V call is TRBV19, the J call TRBJ1-5, with D uncertain. Trimming removed 0 bases from V and 7 bases from J, with 22 bases in between. Germline CDR1 and CDR2: LNHDA and SQIVND (reference sequence). The CDR3 runs to 18 residues. DNA for the CDR3: TGTGCCAGTAGTATAGACCTCACCCCAGTAAGGGTCTCCCAGCCCCAGCATTTT. Protein sequence: CASSIDLTPVRVSQPQHF.

This clonotype was detected many times. This chain joins TRBV19 and TRBJ2-6, with a possible D match to TRBD1 (6 bases). CDR1 LNHDA and CDR2 SQIVND come from the germline V gene (reference sequence). CDR3 length: 16 residues. The V end was cut by 4 bases, the J end by 3 bases, with 13 bases between. The CDR3 region is CASSTQAGVGANVLTF. CDR3 coding DNA: TGTGCCAGTAGTACCCAAGCAGGGGTTGGGGCCAACGTCCTGACTTTC.

There are a few counts of this clonotype. The V gene is TRBV7-8, the J gene TRBJ2-6; no clear D. From germline, CDR1 is SGHVS and CDR2 FQNEAQ. V lost 5 bases and J lost 0, with 11 bases in between. The CDR3 totals 16 residues. The CDR3 DNA reads TGTGCCAGCAGCCCAACCGAGGACTCTGGGGCCAACGTCCTGACTTTC. It codes for CASSPTEDSGANVLTF.

This clonotype was counted many times. The V call is TRBV12-3 or TRBV12-4, the J call TRBJ1-2; tentatively, D is TRBD1 (6 bases). Trimming took off 0 bases at V and 2 bases at J, with 7 bases between the two ends. CDR3 length equals 14 residues. CDR3 nucleotides: TGTGCCAGCAGTTTAGCTCAGGGGAACTATGGCTACACCTTC. Its translation is CASSLAQGNYGYTF.

In the case of this clonotype: The final CDR3 position lacks the conserved phenylalanine or tryptophan, pointing to a likely read error. No DNA is shown, since the ends of the CDR3 on it are uncertain; the CDR3 is the one TCRdb lists. The chain uses TRBV5-1 and TRBJ2-3; no DNA check was done on the table's D call, TRBD2. From germline, CDR1 is SGHRS and CDR2 YFSETQ. Ends included, the CDR3 has 18 residues. The CDR3 is CASSLVTAGGSYEQYFGP.

The V call is TRBV20-1, the J call TRBJ1-6, with D uncertain. The CDR3 is made up of 13 amino acids. The V end was cut by 1 base, the J end by 6 bases, with 7 bases between. CDR1 DFQATT and CDR2 SNEGSKA come from the germline V gene (reference sequence). CDR3 residues: CSARGVLNSPLHF. The CDR3 DNA reads as TGCAGTGCTAGAGGGGTCCTTAATTCACCCCTCCACTTT.

This clonotype was picked up many times. The chain carries TRBV6-1 and TRBJ1-1; 11 nucleotides line up with TRBD1. Germline CDR1 and CDR2: MNHNS and SASEGT. The CDR3 consists of 16 residues. J gave up 4 bases and V 5 bases, and 9 bases lay outside the gene matches. The CDR3 region has the DNA TGTGCCAGCAGTTACGGACAGGGGGCGAGGATCACTGAAGCTTTCTTT. As protein: CASSYGQGARITEAFF.

Many counts were recorded for this clonotype. The chain employs TRBV28 and TRBJ1-2; D gene unclear. V shed 6 bases and J shed 10 bases, with 18 bases lying between them. The CDR3 consists of 13 residues. The germline gives CDR1 MDHEN, CDR2 SYDVKM. The CDR3 here is CASSPGSGGNYTF. CDR3 nucleotides: TGTGCCAGCAGCCCTGGCAGCGGAGGGAACTACACCTTC.

This clonotype has a single count. Given a much more abundant clone one base away, this may be a read error. The rearrangement joins TRBV6-1 to TRBJ2-1; 7 nucleotides line up with TRBD1. The CDR3 totals 13 residues. CDR1 and CDR2 (germline): MNHNS, SASEGT. Unmatched junction bases numbered 5, after V lost 4 bases and J lost 8 bases. The CDR3 loop is CASSGQGADEQFF. CDR3 nucleotides: TGTGCCAGCAGTGGACAGGGAGCAGATGAGCAGTTCTTC.

The sample holds a few counts of this clonotype. This may come from a read error, since a much larger clone is one base off. CDR3 residues: CASSLLAMTGKYNEQFF. DNA of the CDR3: TGTGCCAGCAGTTTACTCGCTATGACAGGGAAGTACAATGAGCAGTTCTTC. The chain uses TRBV27 and TRBJ2-1; 7 nucleotides match TRBD1. The germline gives CDR1 MNHEY, CDR2 SMNVEV (reference sequence). The V and J ends lost 2 bases and 4 bases, in that order; junction bases with no gene match: 11. This CDR3 has 17 residues.

For this clonotype: A much larger clone lies a single base off, so this may be a read error. This is likely a read error, given that the CDR3 carries no conserved phenylalanine or tryptophan at its end. The chain carries TRBV27 and TRBJ2-7; D may be TRBD1 (6 bases). Trimming stripped 2 bases from V and 4 bases from J, with 9 bases between. Germline V gene lookup returns CDR1 MNHEY and CDR2 SMNVEV (reference sequence). The CDR3 sequence is 13 residues long. The CDR3: CASSLGGVYEQYL. For the CDR3, the DNA is TGTGCCAGCAGTTTAGGGGGCGTTTACGAGCAGTACCTC.

This clonotype was observed at least ten times. The chain combines TRBV11-3 with TRBJ1-1; no clear D. Trimming removed 4 bases at V and 4 bases at J, with 13 bases between. CDR1 SGHNT and CDR2 YENEEA come from the germline V gene. The CDR3 has 14 amino acids. The chain's CDR3 is CASSSLESATEAFF. In nucleotides, the CDR3 is TGTGCCAGCAGCTCCCTTGAATCTGCCACTGAAGCTTTCTTT.

The V and J genes are TRBV5-5 and TRBJ2-5; 11 positions match TRBD2. The germline gives CDR1 SGHKS, CDR2 YYEKEE (reference sequence). The trim removed 0 bases at V and 4 bases at J, leaving 11 bases unmatched. This CDR3 region has 18 residues. The CDR3 region is CASSLAQAPGLAAETQYF. CDR3 coding DNA: TGTGCCAGCAGCTTGGCCCAGGCCCCGGGACTAGCGGCAGAGACCCAGTACTTC.

This clonotype appeared many times. This sequence joins TRBV7-3 and TRBJ2-1; 8 bases agree with TRBD1. The CDR3 consists of 15 residues. Germline CDR1 and CDR2: SGHTA and FQGTGA. The trim removed 5 bases at V and 2 bases at J, leaving 5 bases unmatched. The CDR3 DNA reads as TGTGCCAGCAGCCCGACAGGGGACGCCTACAATGAGCAGTTCTTC. Amino acid sequence: CASSPTGDAYNEQFF.

V is TRBV12-3 or TRBV12-4 and J is TRBJ2-5, with 10 bases fitting TRBD2. With 4 bases clipped from V and 5 bases from J, the junction kept 10 bases outside the gene matches. The CDR3 consists of 16 residues. CDR3 bases: TGTGCCAGCAGTTCCTACACAACGACTAGCGGGGAGACCCAGTACTTC. This encodes CASSSYTTTSGETQYF.

CDR3 loop: CASSGRNNEQFF. The CDR3 nucleotides read TGTGCCAGCAGTGGACGGAACAATGAGCAGTTCTTC. V is TRBV2 and J is TRBJ2-1, with D uncertain. Trimming took 4 bases from V and 5 from J, leaving 6 bases between them. The CDR3 covers 12 residues. Looked up from germline, CDR1 is SNHLY and CDR2 is FYNNEI.

This clonotype is judged medium-sized. CDR3 sequence reads: CASSLSYEQYF. The CDR3 DNA follows: TGTGCCAGCAGCCTCTCCTACGAGCAGTACTTC. The genes are TRBV7-2 and TRBJ2-7; D is unclear. Germline V gene lookup returns CDR1 SGHTA and CDR2 FQGNSA. Trimming cost V 5 bases and J 0 bases, with 2 bases left between them. This CDR3 is 11 amino acids long.

The chain uses TRBV5-5 and TRBJ2-3; 8 bases match TRBD2. The CDR3 has 14 amino acids. Trimming at V came to 2 bases and at J to 8 bases, leaving 7 bases not matched to a gene. CDR1 is SGHKS and CDR2 is YYEKEE in the germline V gene (reference sequence). The CDR3 protein is CASSFSTAGGTQYF. The CDR3 coding sequence is TGTGCCAGCAGCTTCTCCACGGCGGGGGGTACGCAGTATTTT.

This clonotype has only a few counts. The rearrangement joins TRBV20-1 to TRBJ2-5; D uncertain. The CDR3 is 14 residues long. V was pared by 2 bases and J by 1 base, with 11 bases between. Germline V gene data show CDR1 as DFQATT and CDR2 as SNEGSKA (reference sequence). The CDR3 sequence is CSARFGVGQETQYF. In DNA, the CDR3 is TGCAGTGCTAGATTTGGGGTGGGCCAAGAGACCCAGTACTTC.

CDR3 loop: CSARVEVTGEQYF. CDR3 DNA: TGCAGTGCTAGGGTCGAAGTTACAGGGGAGCAGTACTTC. The chain couples TRBV20-1 to TRBJ2-7; possible D gene TRBD1, 6 bases. Trimming took off 3 bases at V and 7 bases at J, with 16 bases between the two ends. The CDR3 extends over 13 amino acids. Germline assignment: CDR1 DFQATT and CDR2 SNEGSKA (reference sequence).

The chain has TRBV24-1 and TRBJ2-3; TRBD2 agrees at 11 bases. With V trimmed by 4 bases and J by 2 bases, 4 bases remained unmatched. This CDR3 has 16 residues. Germline V gene lookup returns CDR1 KGHDR and CDR2 SFDVKD. The CDR3 sequence is CATSDNSGRDTDTQYF. CDR3 bases: TGTGCCACCAGTGACAATAGCGGGAGGGACACAGATACGCAGTATTTT.

This clonotype was detected once. A much bigger clone sits one base away, suggesting this may be a read error. V is TRBV27 and J is TRBJ1-2; TRBD1 agrees at 10 bases. Germline V lookup: CDR1 MNHEY, CDR2 SMNVEV (reference sequence). V gave up 3 bases and J gave up 5 bases; unmatched junction bases: 9. The CDR3 contains 16 residues. CDR3: CASSFGAGQGKYGYTF. DNA of the CDR3: TGTGCCAGCAGTTTTGGGGCGGGACAGGGGAAGTATGGCTACACCTTC.

The chain joins TRBV5-1 to TRBJ1-6; D is ambiguous. Germline V gene sequence: CDR1 SGHRS, CDR2 YFSETQ. The V gene lost 1 base and the J gene lost 9 bases, with 14 bases spanning the gap. This CDR3 spans 15 amino acids. CDR3 DNA: TGCGCCAGCAGCTTGACGGGCCGTGAGGCTTCACCCCTCCACTTT. Translating it yields CASSLTGREASPLHF.